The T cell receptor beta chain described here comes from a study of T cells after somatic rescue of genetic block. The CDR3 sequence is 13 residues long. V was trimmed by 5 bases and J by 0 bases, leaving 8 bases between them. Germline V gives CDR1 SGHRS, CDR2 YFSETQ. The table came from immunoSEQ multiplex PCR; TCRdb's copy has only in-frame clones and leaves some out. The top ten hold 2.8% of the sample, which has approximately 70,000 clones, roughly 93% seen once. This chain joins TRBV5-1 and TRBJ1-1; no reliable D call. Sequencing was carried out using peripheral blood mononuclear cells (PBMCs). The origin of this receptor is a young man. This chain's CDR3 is CASRLSLNTEAFF. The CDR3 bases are TGCGCCAGCAGGCTTTCTTTGAACACTGAAGCTTTCTTT.